The clone carrying this T cell receptor beta chain was seen a single time. This entry comes from a study of CDR3 diversity in severe acne. TCRdb ran MiXCR on the PCR reads and lists one entry per CDR3 protein. Altogether over 85,000 distinct CDR3 sequences are present, around 56% being singletons, with the ten largest covering around 12%. Germline assignment: CDR1 SGDLS and CDR2 YYNGEE. V lost 6 bases and J 0 bases, leaving 9 bases between the germline ends. The CDR3 has 13 amino acids. This receptor was taken from a male donor with acne. Sequencing was carried out using blood. The chain couples TRBV9 to TRBJ1-2; tentative D call: TRBD1 (5 bases). As DNA, the CDR3 is TGTGCCAGCAAGGGGAGTCCTAACTATGGCTACACCTTC. Its protein is CASKGSPNYGYTF.